Following are 24 T cell receptor beta chains from one sample sequenced in a study of blood T cell repertoires in COVID-19. Generated by immunoSEQ multiplex PCR, the TCRdb table keeps only in-frame clones and is missing some. The sample lists around 260,000 clones; 91% were seen once. Sample: peripheral blood. The receptors here all came from a person under 35 with COVID-19, enrolled during active disease.

The chain's CDR3 is CASSIGNQPQHF. The CDR3 bases are TGTGCCAGTAGTATCGGTAACCAGCCCCAGCATTTT. V gene TRBV19 combines with J gene TRBJ1-5; no clear D. Germline V gene data show CDR1 as LNHDA and CDR2 as SQIVND (reference sequence). V lost 3 bases and J lost 7, with 7 bases in between. The CDR3 extends over 12 amino acids.

This clone was seen a few times. The rearrangement links TRBV6-5 to TRBJ2-1, with 8 bases fitting TRBD2. The V gene end was trimmed by 4 bases and the J gene end by 10 bases; junction bases not matched to a gene: 12. There are 15 residues in the CDR3. Germline V gene sequence: CDR1 MNHEY, CDR2 SVGAGI. CDR3 nucleotides: TGTGCCAGCAGTTTAACGGGACTAGAGAGCGACGAGCAGTTCTTC. Residues: CASSLTGLESDEQFF.

This chain links TRBV4-1 with TRBJ1-5; possibly TRBD1 for D (6 bases). The CDR3 has 15 residues. The germline CDR1 and CDR2 sequences are MGHRA and YSYEKL. V lost 4 bases to trimming and J lost 5 bases, with 15 bases between them. DNA for the CDR3: TGCGCCAGCAGCCCCGAGGGGGGGAAGTATCAGCCCCAGCATTTT. This sequence encodes CASSPEGGKYQPQHF.

CDR3 sequence: CAISSGTSAETQYF. CDR3 nucleotides: TGTGCCATCAGTTCCGGGACTAGCGCGGAGACCCAGTACTTC. This chain connects TRBV10-3 to TRBJ2-5; 10 positions match TRBD2. This CDR3 spans 14 amino acids. CDR1 is ENHRY and CDR2 is SYGVKD in the germline V gene. The ends lost 5 bases at V and 5 bases at J; junction bases unmatched: 5.

The chain uses TRBV5-1 and TRBJ2-3, with TRBD2 identical over 10 bases. The CDR3 runs 15 residues. V lost 4 bases to trimming and J lost 3 bases; unmatched junction nucleotides: 5. Germline lookup yields CDR1 SGHRS and CDR2 YFSETQ. CDR3 amino acids: CASSTSGDGTDTQYF. As DNA, the CDR3 is TGCGCCAGCAGCACTAGCGGGGATGGGACAGATACGCAGTATTTT.

The chain employs TRBV5-4 and TRBJ2-7, with D possibly TRBD2 on 5 matching bases. Trimming took off 0 bases at V and 3 bases at J, with 10 bases between the two ends. The germline CDR1 and CDR2 sequences are SGHNT and YYREEE (reference sequence). The CDR3 is made up of 14 amino acids. In nucleotides, the CDR3 is TGTGCCAGCAGCTTGGGGGGAGAGTACTACGAGCAGTACTTC. Its protein product is CASSLGGEYYEQYF.

The DNA for the CDR3 is TGTGCCAGCTGGGGGACTAGCGGGAGGGAGTTTGAAGAGACCCAGTACTTC. Protein sequence: CASWGTSGREFEETQYF. The rearrangement links TRBV2 to TRBJ2-5; 16 positions agree with TRBD2. CDR1 and CDR2 from the germline V gene are SNHLY and FYNNEI. This CDR3 has 17 amino acids. V shed 8 bases, J shed 3 bases, and the junction held 9 bases outside the gene matches.

The rearrangement uses TRBV19 and TRBJ1-4, with D possibly matching TRBD1 (5 bases). This CDR3 comprises 14 residues. Germline V gene sequence: CDR1 LNHDA, CDR2 SQIVND (reference sequence). V shed 3 bases and J shed 4 bases, with 9 bases lying between them. The CDR3, as DNA: TGTGCCAGTAGTATGCAGGGATTTAATGAAAAACTGTTTTTT. It specifies CASSMQGFNEKLFF.

This clone came up once. The V gene is TRBV12-5, the J gene TRBJ2-7; a weak D match, TRBD1 (5 bases). V shed 5 bases and J shed 5 bases, with 16 bases lying between them. The germline V gene has CDR1 LGHNT and CDR2 FRNRAP. This CDR3 has 14 residues. DNA for the CDR3: TGTGCTAGTGGTGACGGCAGGGCCCCCCACGAGCAGTACTTC. Translation: CASGDGRAPHEQYF.

The chain couples TRBV4-1 to TRBJ2-7, with 7 bases that match TRBD2. The CDR3 loop spans 15 amino acids. CDR1 is MGHRA, CDR2 YSYEKL, per germline. Germline trimming cut 4 bases from V and 4 bases from J; bases unmatched to any gene: 10. CDR3 sequence: CASSLQRDSLYEQYF. The CDR3 DNA reads TGCGCCAGCAGCCTTCAGCGGGATTCACTATACGAGCAGTACTTC.

This clone showed up just once. CDR3 residues: CASSSTDTQYF. The DNA for the CDR3 is TGTGCCAGCAGCTCAACAGATACGCAGTATTTT. The chain is built from TRBV9 and TRBJ2-3; D remains ambiguous. Germline V gene sequence: CDR1 SGDLS, CDR2 YYNGEE. Trimming pared 4 bases from V and 3 bases from J, leaving 3 bases between. The length of the CDR3 is 11 residues.

The chain links TRBV4-1 to TRBJ2-1; D ambiguous. Trimming shortened V by 1 base and J by 0 bases, and 7 bases separated the two germline ends. The CDR3 contains 15 residues. Germline V gives CDR1 MGHRA, CDR2 YSYEKL. The CDR3 protein is CASSQVEASYNEQFF. CDR3 DNA: TGCGCCAGCAGCCAAGTTGAGGCCTCCTACAATGAGCAGTTCTTC.

The V gene is TRBV10-1, the J gene TRBJ2-3, with 9 bases fitting TRBD1. The CDR3 sequence is 19 residues long. The trim removed 0 bases at V and 5 bases at J, leaving 15 bases unmatched. Germline CDR1 WNHNN, CDR2 SYGVQD (reference sequence). This CDR3 is CASSESALGRTGAVDTQYF. The CDR3 DNA follows: TGCGCCAGCAGTGAGTCGGCCTTGGGAAGGACAGGGGCGGTAGATACGCAGTATTTT.

This chain uses TRBV7-2 with TRBJ2-7; TRBD2 agrees at 12 bases. This CDR3 has 15 residues. The trim removed 1 base at V and 3 bases at J, leaving 1 base unmatched. Per the germline V gene, CDR1 is SGHTA and CDR2 is FQGNSA. In DNA form, the CDR3 reads TGTGCCAGCAGCTTAGGGGGACTAGCGGGCTACGAGCAGTACTTC. Protein sequence: CASSLGGLAGYEQYF.

The J gene is TRBJ1-3, the V gene TRBV18; D is uncertain. This CDR3 comprises 16 residues. Trimming removed 2 bases at V and 0 bases at J, with 11 bases between. CDR1 is KGHSH, CDR2 LQKENI, per germline. In DNA, the CDR3 is TGTGCCAGCTCACCAAGTACGGGGTCCTCTGGAAACACCATATATTTT. It codes for CASSPSTGSSGNTIYF.

The chain joins TRBV28 to TRBJ2-7; maybe TRBD1 (6 bases). CDR1 MDHEN and CDR2 SYDVKM come from the germline V gene. V was cut by 5 bases and J by 3 bases, with 11 bases left in between. This CDR3 is built from 13 residues. The DNA for the CDR3 is TGTGCCAGCAGTGGGGGCCGCGGCTACGAGCAGTACTTC. Residues: CASSGGRGYEQYF.

The V gene is TRBV6-5, the J gene TRBJ1-5; no clear D. V dropped 4 bases and J dropped 4 bases, with 8 bases sitting between them. The germline V gene encodes CDR1 MNHEY and CDR2 SVGAGI. The CDR3 contains 13 residues. CDR3 DNA: TGTGCCAGCAGTTGGGGAGGGAATCAGCCCCAGCATTTT. It specifies CASSWGGNQPQHF.

V is TRBV7-6 and J is TRBJ1-3; D unresolved. The germline V gene has CDR1 SGHVS and CDR2 FNYEAQ. V dropped 3 bases and J dropped 0 bases, with 12 bases sitting between them. The CDR3 consists of 16 residues. The CDR3 reads CASSLGETFSGNTIYF. The CDR3 DNA reads as TGTGCCAGCAGCTTGGGAGAGACTTTCTCTGGAAACACCATATATTTT.

V gene TRBV6-2 or TRBV6-3 combines with J gene TRBJ2-1, with D unclear. V lost 5 bases and J 1 base, leaving 6 bases between the germline ends. CDR1 and CDR2 (germline): MNHEY, SVGEGT. The CDR3 sequence is 13 residues long. The chain's CDR3 is CASSDKSYNEQFF. CDR3 nucleotides: TGTGCCAGCAGTGACAAATCCTACAATGAGCAGTTCTTC.

The V gene is TRBV24-1, the J gene TRBJ2-1; 10 bases are a match to TRBD2. The CDR3 contains 16 residues. The V gene end was trimmed by 4 bases and the J gene end by 7 bases; junction bases not matched to a gene: 9. Germline-derived CDR1 and CDR2 are KGHDR and SFDVKD. The CDR3 DNA reads TGTGCCACCAGTGAACCAGCGGGAGGGCCTTCTAATGAGCAGTTCTTC. Its translation: CATSEPAGGPSNEQFF.

Comment on this clone: This CDR3 is also generated by other DNA sequences in the sample. The chain links TRBV12-3 or TRBV12-4 to TRBJ2-7, with D maybe TRBD1 (5 bases). CDR3 length: 13 amino acids. The ends were cut back, 3 bases at V and 1 base at J, with 7 bases in the middle. CDR3 DNA: TGTGCCAGCAGTTTGGCAGGGTCCTACGAGCAGTACTTC. Residues: CASSLAGSYEQYF.

This clone was detected only once. The CDR3 DNA follows: TGTGCCAGCAGCCCCATAACGGGACTAGCGGGAAGGTACGAGCAGTACTTC. Amino acid sequence: CASSPITGLAGRYEQYF. The chain couples TRBV6-2 or TRBV6-3 to TRBJ2-7, with 13 bases lining up with TRBD2. The J segment lost 4 bases and the V segment lost 6 bases, leaving 12 bases of the junction unmatched. The CDR3 is 17 residues long. Germline V gene data show CDR1 as MNHEY and CDR2 as SVGEGT.

The chain uses TRBV5-6 and TRBJ1-2; no clear D gene. The CDR3 is 12 amino acids. V was pared by 1 base and J by 3 bases, with 4 bases between. Per germline, CDR1 SGHDT and CDR2 YYEEEE. The CDR3 nucleotides read TGTGCCAGCAGCTTGACTGACTATGGCTACACCTTC. It translates to CASSLTDYGYTF.

This chain connects TRBV19 to TRBJ2-1, with D possibly matching TRBD1 (6 bases). V gave up 3 bases and J gave up 4 bases, with 7 bases separating them. Germline V gene data show CDR1 as LNHDA and CDR2 as SQIVND (reference sequence). There are 13 residues in the CDR3. The CDR3 spells CASSITGYNEQFF. The CDR3 DNA sequence: TGTGCCAGTAGTATTACAGGGTACAATGAGCAGTTCTTC.